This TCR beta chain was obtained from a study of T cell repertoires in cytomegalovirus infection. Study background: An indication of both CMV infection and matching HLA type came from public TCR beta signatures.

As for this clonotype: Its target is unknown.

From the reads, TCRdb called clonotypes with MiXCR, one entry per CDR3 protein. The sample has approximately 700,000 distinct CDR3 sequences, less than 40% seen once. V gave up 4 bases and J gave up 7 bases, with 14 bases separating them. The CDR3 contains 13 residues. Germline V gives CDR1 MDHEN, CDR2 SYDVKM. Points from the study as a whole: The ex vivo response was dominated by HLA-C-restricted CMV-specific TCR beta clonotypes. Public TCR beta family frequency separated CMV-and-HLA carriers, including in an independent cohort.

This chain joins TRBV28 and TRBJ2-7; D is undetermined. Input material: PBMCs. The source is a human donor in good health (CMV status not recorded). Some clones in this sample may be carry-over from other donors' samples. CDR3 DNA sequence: TGTGCCAGCAGTTCCTCGCCCATTTGGGAGCAGTACTTC. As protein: CASSSSPIWEQYF.